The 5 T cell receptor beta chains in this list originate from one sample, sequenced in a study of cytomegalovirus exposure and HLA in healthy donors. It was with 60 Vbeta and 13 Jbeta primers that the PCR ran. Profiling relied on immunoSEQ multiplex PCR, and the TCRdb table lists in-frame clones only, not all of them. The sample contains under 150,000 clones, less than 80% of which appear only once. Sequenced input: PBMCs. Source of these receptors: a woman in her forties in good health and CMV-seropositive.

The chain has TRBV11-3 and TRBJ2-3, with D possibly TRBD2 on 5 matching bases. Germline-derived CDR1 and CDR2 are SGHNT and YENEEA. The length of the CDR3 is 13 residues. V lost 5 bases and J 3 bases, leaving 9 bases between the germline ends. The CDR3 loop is CASSQWRTDTQYF. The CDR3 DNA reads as TGTGCCAGCAGCCAGTGGAGGACAGATACGCAGTATTTT.

In nucleotides, the CDR3 is TGCGCCAGCAGCACTCAACCACCGGGACAGGGGGACTCTGGGGCCAACGTCCTGACTTTC. It codes for CASSTQPPGQGDSGANVLTF. The rearrangement uses TRBV4-3 and TRBJ2-6, with TRBD1 identical over 11 bases. V dropped 5 bases and J dropped 0; count of bases not matched to a gene: 12. The germline V gene encodes CDR1 LGHNA and CDR2 YSLEER. The CDR3 is 20 amino acids.

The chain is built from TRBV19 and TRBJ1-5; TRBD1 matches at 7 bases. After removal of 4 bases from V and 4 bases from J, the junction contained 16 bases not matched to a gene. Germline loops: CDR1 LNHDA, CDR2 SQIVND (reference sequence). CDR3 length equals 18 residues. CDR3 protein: CASSTPRELRGRNQPQHF. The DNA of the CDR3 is TGTGCCAGTAGTACGCCGCGCGAGTTGAGGGGGCGAAATCAGCCCCAGCATTTT.

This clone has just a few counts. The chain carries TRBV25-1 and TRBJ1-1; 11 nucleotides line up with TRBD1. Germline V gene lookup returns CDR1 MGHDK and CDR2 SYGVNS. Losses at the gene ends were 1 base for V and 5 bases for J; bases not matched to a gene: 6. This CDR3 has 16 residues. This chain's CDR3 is CASSESPDRGRTEAFF. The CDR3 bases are TGTGCCAGCAGTGAATCCCCGGACAGGGGGCGAACTGAAGCTTTCTTT.

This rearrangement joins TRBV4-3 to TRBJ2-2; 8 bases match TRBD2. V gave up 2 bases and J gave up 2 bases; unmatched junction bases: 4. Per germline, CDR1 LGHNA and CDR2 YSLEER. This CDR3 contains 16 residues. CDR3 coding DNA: TGCGCCAGCAGCCAATGGGCGGGGGGAAACACCGGGGAGCTGTTTTTT. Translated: CASSQWAGGNTGELFF.